This T cell receptor beta chain was recovered during a study of T cells in women clearing cervical HPV infection. Deletions cut 2 bases from V and 4 bases from J, with 9 bases between. The CDR3 is made up of 14 amino acids. Germline values: CDR1 KGHSH, CDR2 LQKENI. Concerning this clone itself: The CDR3 extends 3 residues past the end of the read, so its final part is completed from the germline J gene.

Here immunoSEQ multiplex PCR was the method, and the copy in TCRdb shows in-frame clones only, minus some. The sample totals approximately 31,000 clones. Sequenced material: blood buffy coat. The J gene is TRBJ1-5, the V gene TRBV18; D uncertain. The clonotype comes from a woman aged 18 to 75 with a cervical HPV16 infection that either progressed to CIN3+ or cleared (not recorded which). This chain's CDR3 is CASSPRVQNQPQHF. CDR3 DNA, as far as it was read: TGTGCCAGCTCACCAAGGGTTCAGAATCAGCCC.